Each of the 6 T cell receptor beta chains below was sequenced from the same sample in a study of human thymus T cells. Data came from immunoSEQ multiplex PCR; TCRdb stores just in-frame clones and leaves some out. The sample has roughly 130,000 clones; around 94% are singletons. Thymus pieces cut out during corrective heart surgery were the tissue that was used. The specimen was thymus tissue. These receptors came from a boy in the first two years of life with a congenital heart defect but otherwise immunologically healthy.

V and J are TRBV4-3 and TRBJ2-5; TRBD2 might be the D (6 bases). Looked up from germline, CDR1 is LGHNA and CDR2 is YSLEER. The CDR3 totals 16 residues. V lost 3 bases and J 0 bases, leaving 14 bases between the germline ends. The CDR3 loop reads CASSQGPRLDQETQYF. DNA of the CDR3: TGCGCCAGCAGCCAGGGGCCGAGACTAGACCAAGAGACCCAGTACTTC.

The V and J genes are TRBV19 and TRBJ2-1; D tentatively reads TRBD1 or TRBD2 (6 bases each). The CDR3 is 17 amino acids. Trimming shortened V by 2 bases and J by 0 bases, and 14 bases separated the two germline ends. The germline gives CDR1 LNHDA, CDR2 SQIVND (reference sequence). CDR3 coding DNA: TGTGCCAGTAGTATATCCGGAGGGGACAACTCCTACAATGAGCAGTTCTTC. It translates to CASSISGGDNSYNEQFF. The variable domain in full, completed from reference TRBV19 and TRBJ2-1, reads DGGITQSPKYLFRKEGQNVTLSCEQNLNHDAMYWYRQDPGQGLRLIYYSQIVNDFQKGDIAEGYSVSREKKESFPLTVTSAQKNPTAFYLCASSISGGDNSYNEQFFGPGTRLTVL.

The V call is TRBV9, the J call TRBJ2-3; D is undetermined. The germline V gene has CDR1 SGDLS and CDR2 YYNGEE. The CDR3 covers 15 residues. V was clipped by 4 bases and J by 6 bases, with 18 bases between them. CDR3 coding DNA: TGTGCCAGCAGCCCCCGGGCCCATTGGACGGATACGCAGTATTTT. Protein sequence: CASSPRAHWTDTQYF.

The chain joins TRBV9 to TRBJ2-2; D is unresolved. Trimming took 4 bases from V and 6 from J, leaving 16 bases between them. Germline CDR1 and CDR2: SGDLS and YYNGEE. CDR3 length: 15 residues. The CDR3 DNA follows: TGTGCCAGCAGCCCCCGATGGCCACCCGCCGGGGAGCTGTTTTTT. Amino acids: CASSPRWPPAGELFF.

This clone was found once. Here the CDR3 reads CASSPDRSNEQYF. The CDR3 DNA sequence: TGTGCCAGCAGTCCCGACAGGTCCAACGAGCAGTACTTC. This chain links TRBV7-9 with TRBJ2-7; the D gene is possibly TRBD1 (6 bases). The germline V gene encodes CDR1 SEHNR and CDR2 FQNEAQ (reference sequence). This CDR3 is 13 amino acids long. V lost 6 bases to trimming and J lost 5 bases, with 14 bases between them.

The rearrangement joins TRBV10-3 to TRBJ2-5, with D unclear. V lost 3 bases and J lost 7, with 12 bases in between. The germline gives CDR1 ENHRY, CDR2 SYGVKD. The CDR3 consists of 13 residues. CDR3 DNA: TGTGCCATCAGTGATTCACCCCCTGGGACCCAGTACTTC. Translating it yields CAISDSPPGTQYF.